A selection of T cell receptor beta chains follows, all from one sample in a study of cytomegalovirus exposure and HLA in healthy donors. Sequenced by immunoSEQ multiplex PCR; TCRdb stores in-frame clones only, minus some. The table lists 200,000 to 250,000 clones, approximately 88% of them singletons, with 11% to 15% in the top ten. Sample: PBMCs. All receptors derive from a woman in her 30s in good health and CMV-seropositive. The CDR3 runs from the conserved cysteine through the conserved F or W. A D gene is named only where the DNA matches it firmly. Clone size is stated in some rows and not others, as once, few, many or a class when expanded.

CDR3 DNA: TGTGCCAGTAGTCTAGCGGGAGGCGGAAGTAATGAGCAGTTCTTC; CDR3 protein: CASSLAGGGSNEQFF; clone size: NA; V gene: TRBV19; J gene: TRBJ2-1; D gene: TRBD2
CDR3 DNA: TGTGCCAGCAGTTACGGGACAAGGGACAGATATGGCTACACCTTC; CDR3 protein: CASSYGTRDRYGYTF; clone size: NA; V gene: TRBV6-5; J gene: TRBJ1-2; D gene: TRBD1
CDR3 DNA: TGTGCCAGCAGCTCAGACAGCCGAGATAGAGCTAACTATGGCTACACCTTC; CDR3 protein: CASSSDSRDRANYGYTF; clone size: NA; V gene: TRBV13; J gene: TRBJ1-2; D gene: NA
CDR3 DNA: TGCAGTGCCTCTCAGGGTGAGCAGTACTTC; CDR3 protein: CSASQGEQYF; clone size: NA; V gene: TRBV20-1; J gene: TRBJ2-7; D gene: NA
CDR3 DNA: TGTGCCAGCACGGACAGGGAGAACACTGAAGCTTTCTTT; CDR3 protein: CASTDRENTEAFF; clone size: NA; V gene: TRBV4-2; J gene: TRBJ1-1; D gene: TRBD1
CDR3 DNA: TGTGCCAGCAGCGCCCTGGGGGTGACCTACGAGCAGTACTTC; CDR3 protein: CASSALGVTYEQYF; clone size: once; V gene: TRBV5-4; J gene: TRBJ2-7; D gene: NA
CDR3 DNA: TGTGCCAGCAGCTTAGAAGGGGACAGGGAATCGTCCGAGCAGTACTTC; CDR3 protein: CASSLEGDRESSEQYF; clone size: NA; V gene: TRBV11-2; J gene: TRBJ2-7; D gene: TRBD1
CDR3 DNA: TGTGCCAGCAGCCAAGATATGGCGGGAGAGACAGATACGCAGTATTTT; CDR3 protein: CASSQDMAGETDTQYF; clone size: few; V gene: TRBV4-2; J gene: TRBJ2-3; D gene: TRBD2
CDR3 DNA: TGTGCCAGCAGCTTAGATCCGGGAGCTACCTCCTACGAGCAGTACTTC; CDR3 protein: CASSLDPGATSYEQYF; clone size: few; V gene: TRBV7-2; J gene: TRBJ2-7; D gene: NA
CDR3 DNA: TGTGCCAGCAGCTTGATAGCCTTAACCCACGAGCAGTACTTC; CDR3 protein: CASSLIALTHEQYF; clone size: few; V gene: TRBV11-2; J gene: TRBJ2-7; D gene: NA
CDR3 DNA: TGCGCCAGCAGCGAAGGGCCAACTTTGGGAGCTTTCTTT; CDR3 protein: CASSEGPTLGAFF; clone size: NA; V gene: TRBV5-1; J gene: TRBJ1-1; D gene: NA
CDR3 DNA: TGTGCCTGGAGTGCCCCATCCACAGGGCTGGGCATGAACACTGAAGCTTTCTTT; CDR3 protein: CAWSAPSTGLGMNTEAFF; clone size: NA; V gene: TRBV30; J gene: TRBJ1-1; D gene: NA
CDR3 DNA: TGTGCCAGCAGCACTGGGGGAGTCCAAGAGACCCAGTACTTC; CDR3 protein: CASSTGGVQETQYF; clone size: NA; V gene: TRBV7-9; J gene: TRBJ2-5; D gene: NA
CDR3 DNA: TGCGCCAGCAGCTTGGGTCTAACCAACACAGATACGCAGTATTTT; CDR3 protein: CASSLGLTNTDTQYF; clone size: NA; V gene: TRBV5-1; J gene: TRBJ2-3; D gene: NA
CDR3 DNA: TGTGCCAGTTCCACGGGCTACACGAACACCGGGGAGCTGTTTTTT; CDR3 protein: CASSTGYTNTGELFF; clone size: NA; V gene: TRBV18; J gene: TRBJ2-2; D gene: NA
CDR3 DNA: TGTGCCACCAGCAGGGGGACAGGCTCTGGGGCCAACGTCCTGACTTTC; CDR3 protein: CATSRGTGSGANVLTF; clone size: NA; V gene: TRBV15; J gene: TRBJ2-6; D gene: TRBD1
CDR3 DNA: TGTGCCAGCAGTTTATCGAACAGGGGGCCGGATAGCAATCAGCCCCAGCATTTT; CDR3 protein: CASSLSNRGPDSNQPQHF; clone size: NA; V gene: TRBV27; J gene: TRBJ1-5; D gene: TRBD1
CDR3 DNA: TGTGCCAGCTCACCCGGGGCAACTAATGAAAAACTGTTTTTT; CDR3 protein: CASSPGATNEKLFF; clone size: few; V gene: TRBV18; J gene: TRBJ1-4; D gene: NA
CDR3 DNA: TGTGCCAGTAGTATAGAATGGTTTCGGAGCCAAGAGACCCAGTACTTC; CDR3 protein: CASSIEWFRSQETQYF; clone size: NA; V gene: TRBV19; J gene: TRBJ2-5; D gene: NA
CDR3 DNA: TGTGCCAGCAGTGAAGCTCAGGCTGGCTACACCTTC; CDR3 protein: CASSEAQAGYTF; clone size: NA; V gene: TRBV6-1; J gene: TRBJ1-2; D gene: NA
CDR3 DNA: TGCGCCAGCAGCCAAAACGACAATTATGGCTACACCTTC; CDR3 protein: CASSQNDNYGYTF; clone size: NA; V gene: TRBV5-1; J gene: TRBJ1-2; D gene: NA
CDR3 DNA: TGTGCCAGCAGCTTAGCGGGACTGGGAGCCAAAAACATTCAGTACTTC; CDR3 protein: CASSLAGLGAKNIQYF; clone size: NA; V gene: TRBV7-9; J gene: TRBJ2-4; D gene: NA
CDR3 DNA: TGTGCCAGCAGACGACAGGAATACAATGAGCAGTTCTTC; CDR3 protein: CASRRQEYNEQFF; clone size: once; V gene: TRBV28; J gene: TRBJ2-1; D gene: NA
CDR3 DNA: TGTGCCAGCAATAGCGGGGTACAAGAGACCCAGTACTTC; CDR3 protein: CASNSGVQETQYF; clone size: NA; V gene: TRBV2; J gene: TRBJ2-5; D gene: TRBD2
CDR3 DNA: TGTGCCAGCAGCTTAAACTCAGAACTCTATGGCTACACCTTC; CDR3 protein: CASSLNSELYGYTF; clone size: few; V gene: TRBV5-6; J gene: TRBJ1-2; D gene: NA
CDR3 DNA: TGTGCCAGCAGCCTATGGGGGGAGACACTGAACACTGAAGCTTTCTTT; CDR3 protein: CASSLWGETLNTEAFF; clone size: NA; V gene: TRBV5-4; J gene: TRBJ1-1; D gene: NA
CDR3 DNA: TGCGCCAGCAGCTTCGGGTTAGGTCGAGGGGGCGAGCAGTACTTC; CDR3 protein: CASSFGLGRGGEQYF; clone size: NA; V gene: TRBV5-1; J gene: TRBJ2-7; D gene: NA
CDR3 DNA: TGTGCCAGCAGCCCCCCGACAGGCCCCTACGAGCAGTACTTC; CDR3 protein: CASSPPTGPYEQYF; clone size: few; V gene: TRBV7-9; J gene: TRBJ2-7; D gene: NA
CDR3 DNA: TGTGCCAGCAGTTTGTCACGGGACAGCTACTATGGCTACACCTTC; CDR3 protein: CASSLSRDSYYGYTF; clone size: NA; V gene: TRBV6-5; J gene: TRBJ1-2; D gene: TRBD1
CDR3 DNA: TGCGCCAGCAGCGTAGCGGGACAGGGATACTACAATGAGCAGTTCTTC; CDR3 protein: CASSVAGQGYYNEQFF; clone size: NA; V gene: TRBV5-1; J gene: TRBJ2-1; D gene: NA
CDR3 DNA: TGCGCCAGCAGCCCGACTCATTCAACTAATGAAAAACTGTTTTTT; CDR3 protein: CASSPTHSTNEKLFF; clone size: NA; V gene: TRBV5-1; J gene: TRBJ1-4; D gene: NA
CDR3 DNA: TGTGCCAGCAGCGTAGGAGGGGGCGATAGCAATCAGCCCCAGCATTTT; CDR3 protein: CASSVGGGDSNQPQHF; clone size: NA; V gene: TRBV9; J gene: TRBJ1-5; D gene: TRBD1
CDR3 DNA: TGTGCCAGCAGGACCCGACAGGGGGGGGGCTATGGCTACACCTTC; CDR3 protein: CASRTRQGGGYGYTF; clone size: few; V gene: TRBV6-5; J gene: TRBJ1-2; D gene: TRBD1
CDR3 DNA: TGTGCCAGCAGTGAAACAGGCACAGATACGCAGTATTTT; CDR3 protein: CASSETGTDTQYF; clone size: NA; V gene: TRBV6-1; J gene: TRBJ2-3; D gene: NA
CDR3 DNA: TGTGCCAGCAGCGTAGGGGCGGACTCCAGCACAGATACGCAGTATTTT; CDR3 protein: CASSVGADSSTDTQYF; clone size: NA; V gene: TRBV9; J gene: TRBJ2-3; D gene: NA
CDR3 DNA: TGTGCCAGCAGTCCTTCCCGGGGGATCGACGAGCAGTACTTC; CDR3 protein: CASSPSRGIDEQYF; clone size: NA; V gene: TRBV27; J gene: TRBJ2-7; D gene: NA
CDR3 DNA: TGTGCCAGCAGCCAAGAGATAGAGGAGAGCTCCTACAATGAGCAGTTCTTC; CDR3 protein: CASSQEIEESSYNEQFF; clone size: many; V gene: TRBV4-2; J gene: TRBJ2-1; D gene: NA
CDR3 DNA: TGTGCCAGCAGGATGACAGGGGACAGCGGCTACACCTTC; CDR3 protein: CASRMTGDSGYTF; clone size: NA; V gene: TRBV6-5; J gene: TRBJ1-2; D gene: TRBD1
CDR3 DNA: TGCGCCAGCAGCGAGGACAGGGGGCCGGAGTATGAAAAACTGTTTTTT; CDR3 protein: CASSEDRGPEYEKLFF; clone size: NA; V gene: TRBV5-1; J gene: TRBJ1-4; D gene: TRBD1
CDR3 DNA: TGTGCCAGCAGCCCGGGACTAGCGGGCTCCTACGAGCAGTACTTC; CDR3 protein: CASSPGLAGSYEQYF; clone size: NA; V gene: TRBV6-5; J gene: TRBJ2-7; D gene: TRBD2
CDR3 DNA: TGTGCCAGCAGCTGGGTAGAAGGTAGAAACATTCAGTACTTC; CDR3 protein: CASSWVEGRNIQYF; clone size: once; V gene: TRBV7-9; J gene: TRBJ2-4; D gene: NA
CDR3 DNA: TGCAGCGTTGACTCTCCGGGACTAGTTGGCGAGCAGTACTTC; CDR3 protein: CSVDSPGLVGEQYF; clone size: NA; V gene: TRBV29-1; J gene: TRBJ2-7; D gene: TRBD2
CDR3 DNA: TGTGCCAGCAGTTACAGGGGACAGAACCAAGAGACCCAGTACTTC; CDR3 protein: CASSYRGQNQETQYF; clone size: NA; V gene: TRBV6-5; J gene: TRBJ2-5; D gene: TRBD1
CDR3 DNA: TGCAGCGTTGAAGATCTAGGGTGGAATGAGCAGTTCTTC; CDR3 protein: CSVEDLGWNEQFF; clone size: NA; V gene: TRBV29-1; J gene: TRBJ2-1; D gene: NA
CDR3 DNA: TGTGCCAGCAGCGTAGCTGAGGGGGTACGGAACGAGCAGTACTTC; CDR3 protein: CASSVAEGVRNEQYF; clone size: few; V gene: TRBV9; J gene: TRBJ2-7; D gene: NA
CDR3 DNA: TGTGCCAGCAGCTCGGGAAAGATGACAGGGACAGATACGCAGTATTTT; CDR3 protein: CASSSGKMTGTDTQYF; clone size: NA; V gene: TRBV7-3; J gene: TRBJ2-3; D gene: TRBD1
CDR3 DNA: TGTGCCTGGAGTGTACCGGACAGAAGACTACAAACTAATGAAAAACTGTTTTTT; CDR3 protein: CAWSVPDRRLQTNEKLFF; clone size: NA; V gene: TRBV30; J gene: TRBJ1-4; D gene: NA
CDR3 DNA: TGTGCCTGGAGTTCTGACAGGGGCTATGGCTACACCTTC; CDR3 protein: CAWSSDRGYGYTF; clone size: NA; V gene: TRBV30; J gene: TRBJ1-2; D gene: TRBD1
CDR3 DNA: TGCAGCGTTGAAGTTCGTTCGGGGAATGGGGCCAACGTCCTGACTTTC; CDR3 protein: CSVEVRSGNGANVLTF; clone size: NA; V gene: TRBV29-1; J gene: TRBJ2-6; D gene: NA
CDR3 DNA: TGTGCCAGCAGTCAAGGGGGGGGCGTGCAGCCCCAGCATTTT; CDR3 protein: CASSQGGGVQPQHF; clone size: NA; V gene: TRBV2; J gene: TRBJ1-5; D gene: NA
CDR3 DNA: TGTGCCAGCAGCCAGGGTACAGGGGGCTACACTGAAGCTTTCTTT; CDR3 protein: CASSQGTGGYTEAFF; clone size: NA; V gene: TRBV27; J gene: TRBJ1-1; D gene: TRBD1
CDR3 DNA: TGTGCCATCAGTGGGAGTGGGTCCTACAATGAGCAGTTCTTC; CDR3 protein: CAISGSGSYNEQFF; clone size: NA; V gene: TRBV10-3; J gene: TRBJ2-1; D gene: NA
CDR3 DNA: TGTGCCAGCAGCATCCGACTAGCGGGAGCCTACGAGCAGTACTTC; CDR3 protein: CASSIRLAGAYEQYF; clone size: once; V gene: TRBV13; J gene: TRBJ2-7; D gene: TRBD2
CDR3 DNA: TGCAGCGTTTATGGGCGGTCCGAAGATGGGGGTGGGACAGTCAGCCGGGCTTTCTTT; CDR3 protein: CSVYGRSEDGGGTVSRAFF; clone size: NA; V gene: TRBV29-1; J gene: TRBJ1-1; D gene: TRBD1
CDR3 DNA: TGTGCCAGCAGGCTGGACAGGGCGGGAGGAAACACCATATATTTT; CDR3 protein: CASRLDRAGGNTIYF; clone size: NA; V gene: TRBV2; J gene: TRBJ1-3; D gene: TRBD1
CDR3 DNA: TGTGCCAGCAGCCTAGTGAGGGGCAGGGGGCGAGCTGGGGCCAACGTCCTGACTTTC; CDR3 protein: CASSLVRGRGRAGANVLTF; clone size: NA; V gene: TRBV27; J gene: TRBJ2-6; D gene: TRBD1
CDR3 DNA: TGTGCCAGCAGCTTAGCGAGGTTTGATACGCAGTATTTT; CDR3 protein: CASSLARFDTQYF; clone size: NA; V gene: TRBV7-9; J gene: TRBJ2-3; D gene: NA